These T cell receptor beta chains were read from a single sample in a study of blood T cell repertoires in COVID-19. Using immunoSEQ multiplex PCR, the repertoire was profiled, and TCRdb retains in-frame clones only, with some absent. The sample comprises about 250,000 clones, roughly 80% of which are singletons, and 8.9% rests with the top ten. Sequencing was carried out using peripheral blood. The receptor set was obtained from a man at least 80 years old with acute or convalescent COVID-19. Each CDR3 is given with its conserved first and last residue. Fields, in order: D gene, clone size, V gene, J gene, CDR3 DNA, CDR3 protein. A D gene is named only where the DNA matches it firmly. Rows may omit the clone size; those that give it use once, few, many or a size class.

d_call: -
clone_size: -
v_call: TRBV28
j_call: TRBJ1-3
cdr3_nt: TGTGCCAGCAGTTCAGGAGGACCATCTGGAAACACCATATATTTT
cdr3_aa: CASSSGGPSGNTIYF

d_call: -
clone_size: few
v_call: TRBV21-1
j_call: TRBJ1-1
cdr3_nt: TGTGCCAGCAGCAACGGACAGGTGAACACTGAAGCTTTCTTT
cdr3_aa: CASSNGQVNTEAFF

d_call: -
clone_size: -
v_call: TRBV19
j_call: TRBJ1-6
cdr3_nt: TGTGCCAGTAGTATAGGAGGCGCCAGCTCCTATAATTCACCCCTCCACTTT
cdr3_aa: CASSIGGASSYNSPLHF

d_call: TRBD2
clone_size: -
v_call: TRBV9
j_call: TRBJ2-2
cdr3_nt: TGTGCCAGCAGCGTAGTAGCTAGCGGGCACACCGGGGAGCTGTTTTTT
cdr3_aa: CASSVVASGHTGELFF

d_call: -
clone_size: -
v_call: TRBV18
j_call: TRBJ1-2
cdr3_nt: TGTGCCAGCTCAGGTATAGCGGGGGCGTCAACTGGCTACACCTTC
cdr3_aa: CASSGIAGASTGYTF

d_call: -
clone_size: -
v_call: TRBV27
j_call: TRBJ1-2
cdr3_nt: TGTGCCAGCACCACGTGGGGGGGGGTAAGCTACACCTTC
cdr3_aa: CASTTWGGVSYTF

d_call: -
clone_size: -
v_call: TRBV2
j_call: TRBJ2-6
cdr3_nt: TGTGCCAGCAGTGACGAGGGAACCGGGGCCAACGTCCTGACTTTC
cdr3_aa: CASSDEGTGANVLTF

d_call: -
clone_size: -
v_call: TRBV28
j_call: TRBJ2-6
cdr3_nt: TGTGCCAGCAGTTTATGGGCCAACAGGCACTCTGGGGCCAACGTCCTGACTTTC
cdr3_aa: CASSLWANRHSGANVLTF

d_call: -
clone_size: few
v_call: TRBV19
j_call: TRBJ2-7
cdr3_nt: TGTGCCAGTAGTATAGGCGACAGGCTCGCTTTGCGGGAGCAGTACTTC
cdr3_aa: CASSIGDRLALREQYF

d_call: TRBD1
clone_size: few
v_call: TRBV5-1
j_call: TRBJ1-3
cdr3_nt: TGCGCCAGCAGCTCGGACAGGGTTGGAAACACCATATATTTT
cdr3_aa: CASSSDRVGNTIYF

d_call: -
clone_size: -
v_call: TRBV6-5
j_call: TRBJ1-2
cdr3_nt: TGTGCCAGCAGTCCACAGATCGCTAACTATGGCTACACCTTC
cdr3_aa: CASSPQIANYGYTF

d_call: -
clone_size: few
v_call: TRBV10-2
j_call: TRBJ1-1
cdr3_nt: TGCGCCAGCAGTCTCGCTCCGGGCACTGAAGCTTTCTTT
cdr3_aa: CASSLAPGTEAFF

d_call: TRBD2
clone_size: once
v_call: TRBV24-1
j_call: TRBJ2-1
cdr3_nt: TGTGCCACCAGTCGGGCGGGAGGGAACTACAATGAGCAGTTCTTC
cdr3_aa: CATSRAGGNYNEQFF

d_call: TRBD1
clone_size: -
v_call: TRBV7-2
j_call: TRBJ1-2
cdr3_nt: TGTGCCAGCAGCCCCCGCAAGGGACAGGAAAACTTC
cdr3_aa: CASSPRKGQENF

d_call: -
clone_size: -
v_call: TRBV19
j_call: TRBJ2-7
cdr3_nt: TGTGCCAGTAGTTCACGGTCAGGGACTCGCTCCTACGAGCAGTACTTC
cdr3_aa: CASSSRSGTRSYEQYF

d_call: TRBD2
clone_size: -
v_call: TRBV2
j_call: TRBJ2-3
cdr3_nt: TGTGCCAGCAGGGGGGCGGGACTAGCGGGTTTCACAGATACGCAGTATTTT
cdr3_aa: CASRGAGLAGFTDTQYF

d_call: TRBD2
clone_size: -
v_call: TRBV5-1
j_call: TRBJ2-2
cdr3_nt: TGCGCCAGCAGCTTGGGACTAGCGGTGAACACCGGGGAGCTGTTTTTT
cdr3_aa: CASSLGLAVNTGELFF

d_call: -
clone_size: -
v_call: TRBV19
j_call: TRBJ1-4
cdr3_nt: TGTGCCAGTAGTATCAGGGAGGCTAATGAAAAACTGTTTTTT
cdr3_aa: CASSIREANEKLFF

d_call: -
clone_size: -
v_call: TRBV19
j_call: TRBJ1-1
cdr3_nt: TGTGCCAGTAGTATAGTTCGGGTGAACACTGAAGCTTTCTTT
cdr3_aa: CASSIVRVNTEAFF

d_call: -
clone_size: -
v_call: TRBV5-1
j_call: TRBJ1-2
cdr3_nt: TGCGCCAGCAGCTTTTTACAGGGAGTCTATGGCTACACCTTC
cdr3_aa: CASSFLQGVYGYTF